This TCR beta chain originates from a study of cytomegalovirus exposure and HLA in healthy donors. PCR used 60 Vbeta primers and 13 Jbeta primers. Sequencing was performed with immunoSEQ multiplex PCR; in TCRdb, only in-frame clones are kept and a portion is missing. This sample carries roughly 120,000 clones, about four fifths of them seen once, and the ten largest clones take 3% to 5%. Study-wide results and caveats: Relative to equally common others, HLA-associated TCR beta chains showed greater clonal expansion in a later analysis. Sequencing likely generated an artifact that appeared as a cluster of highly shared sequence variants. Links to common viral pathogens appeared, in a later analysis, for several of the most significant clusters. Accurate prediction of most subjects' HLA-A and HLA-B alleles from TCR beta sequences was reported.

Worth noting for this clone: Its target is not known.

The source is a woman aged 30 to 39 in good health and CMV-seronegative. Sequenced sample: PBMCs.

As DNA, the CDR3 is TGTGCCAGCAGGGGCCAGGTCTCTGGGGCCAACGTCCTGACTTTC. This encodes CASRGQVSGANVLTF. The genes are TRBV6-6 and TRBJ2-6, with no clear D. CDR1 and CDR2 (germline): MNHNY, SVGAGI (reference sequence). V dropped 6 bases and J dropped 0 bases, with 9 bases sitting between them. The CDR3 loop spans 15 amino acids.